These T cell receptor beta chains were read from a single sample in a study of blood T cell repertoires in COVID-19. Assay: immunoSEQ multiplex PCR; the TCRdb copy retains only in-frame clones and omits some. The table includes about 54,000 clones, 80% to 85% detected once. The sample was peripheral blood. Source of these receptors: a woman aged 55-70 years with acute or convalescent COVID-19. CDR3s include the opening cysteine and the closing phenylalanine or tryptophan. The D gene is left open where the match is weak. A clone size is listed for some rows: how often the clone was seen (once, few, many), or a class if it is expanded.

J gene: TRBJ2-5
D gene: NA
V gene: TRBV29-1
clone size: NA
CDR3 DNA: TGCAGCGTTCGGACAGAACCCCTATACGGGGAGACCCAGTACTTC
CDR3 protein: CSVRTEPLYGETQYF

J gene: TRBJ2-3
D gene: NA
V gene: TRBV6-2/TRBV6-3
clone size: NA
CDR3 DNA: TGTGCCAGCAGTTACTCGATGCAGCAGGGACTCCGCACAGATACGCAGTATTTT
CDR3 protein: CASSYSMQQGLRTDTQYF

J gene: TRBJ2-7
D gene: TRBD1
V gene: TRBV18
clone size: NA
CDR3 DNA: TGTGCCAGCTCACCGGGACAGGCCAACTACGAGCAGTACTTC
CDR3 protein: CASSPGQANYEQYF

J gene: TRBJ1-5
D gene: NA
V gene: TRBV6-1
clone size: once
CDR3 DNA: TGTGCCAGCAGTGAAGGGTCCCACGACTTCAATCAGCCCCAGCATTTT
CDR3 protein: CASSEGSHDFNQPQHF

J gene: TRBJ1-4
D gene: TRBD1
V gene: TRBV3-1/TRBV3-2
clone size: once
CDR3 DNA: TGTGCCAGCAGCCAAGCGACAGGGGCGCTCAGGGGTGAAAAACTGTTTTTT
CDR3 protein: CASSQATGALRGEKLFF

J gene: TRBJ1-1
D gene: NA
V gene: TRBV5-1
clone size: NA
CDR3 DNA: TGCGCCAGCAGCTTCCCTAGGCAGAACACTGAAGCTTTCTTT
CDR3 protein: CASSFPRQNTEAFF

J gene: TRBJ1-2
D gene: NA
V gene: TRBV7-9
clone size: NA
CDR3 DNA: TGTGCCAGCACCCCGGGGGGAGGGGCGCTTGGCTATGGCTACACCTTC
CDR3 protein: CASTPGGGALGYGYTF

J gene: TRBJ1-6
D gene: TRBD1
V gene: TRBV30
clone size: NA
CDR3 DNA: TGTGCCTGGAGGAAAATATCAGGGGGGTCCGTGGCACCCCTCCACTTT
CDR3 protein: CAWRKISGGSVAPLHF

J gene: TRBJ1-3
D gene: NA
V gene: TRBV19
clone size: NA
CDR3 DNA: TGTGCCAGTAGTGGACTGATCTCTGGAAACACCATATATTTT
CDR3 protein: CASSGLISGNTIYF

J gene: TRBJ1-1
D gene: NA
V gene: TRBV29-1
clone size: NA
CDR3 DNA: TGCAGCGTCTTCAGGGGAATCTCTGAAGCTTTCTTT
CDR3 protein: CSVFRGISEAFF

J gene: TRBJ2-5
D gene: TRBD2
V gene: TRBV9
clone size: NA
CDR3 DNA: TGTGCCAGCAGCGTAGGTCTACTAGCGGGGGGGCCAGAGACCCAGTACTTC
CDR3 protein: CASSVGLLAGGPETQYF

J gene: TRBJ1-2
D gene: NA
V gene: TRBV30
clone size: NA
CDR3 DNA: TGTGCCTGGAGTGCCGGCGGGGAGGGCTACACCTTC
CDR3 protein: CAWSAGGEGYTF

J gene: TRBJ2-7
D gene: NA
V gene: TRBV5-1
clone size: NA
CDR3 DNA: TGCGCCAGCAGCCTGGGGGGCACCACCGTCTACGAGCAGTACTTC
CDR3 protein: CASSLGGTTVYEQYF

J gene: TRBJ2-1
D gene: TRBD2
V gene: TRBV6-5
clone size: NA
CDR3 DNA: TGTGCCAGCCTAGCGGGAGGGAGCTCCTACAATGAGCAGTTCTTC
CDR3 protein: CASLAGGSSYNEQFF

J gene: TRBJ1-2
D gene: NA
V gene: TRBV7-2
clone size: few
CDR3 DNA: TGTGCCAGCAGCTTAGGGTCCGGGGAGAACTATGGCTACACCTTC
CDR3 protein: CASSLGSGENYGYTF

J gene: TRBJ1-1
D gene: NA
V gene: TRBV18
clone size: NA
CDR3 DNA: TGTGCCAGCTCAAGCGGGGCGGTTAACACTGAAGCTTTCTTT
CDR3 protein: CASSSGAVNTEAFF

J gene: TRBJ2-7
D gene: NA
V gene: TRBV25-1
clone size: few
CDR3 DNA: TGTGCCAGCAGTGAATTACGGGTCCCCACCTACGAGCAGTACTTC
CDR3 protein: CASSELRVPTYEQYF

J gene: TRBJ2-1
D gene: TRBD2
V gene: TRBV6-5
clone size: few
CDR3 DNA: TGTGCCAGCAGCCCGGGACTAGCGGGGGGCGATCGGGTCTTC
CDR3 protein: CASSPGLAGGDRVF

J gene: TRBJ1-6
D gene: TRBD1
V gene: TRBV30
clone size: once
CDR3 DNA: TGTGCCTGGAGTGGGGGACAGCGTAATTCACCCCTCCACTTT
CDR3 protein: CAWSGGQRNSPLHF

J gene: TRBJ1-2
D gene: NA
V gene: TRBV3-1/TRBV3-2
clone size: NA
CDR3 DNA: TGTGCCAGCAGCCAAGATCCGGCCAGGGTCGGCACCTTC
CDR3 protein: CASSQDPARVGTF

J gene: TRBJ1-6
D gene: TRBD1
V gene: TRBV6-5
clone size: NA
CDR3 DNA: TGTGCCAGCAGTCAGGACAGGGGGATTTCACCCCTCCACTTT
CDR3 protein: CASSQDRGISPLHF

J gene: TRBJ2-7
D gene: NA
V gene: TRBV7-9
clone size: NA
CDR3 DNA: TGTGCCAGCAGCTTAGGGGGGCCCAAAACCTACGAGCAGTACTTC
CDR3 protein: CASSLGGPKTYEQYF

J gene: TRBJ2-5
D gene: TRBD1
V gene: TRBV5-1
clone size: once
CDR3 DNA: TGCGCCAGCAGCTCCTCCGGGACAGGGGGCCAAGAGACCCAGTACTTC
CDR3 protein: CASSSSGTGGQETQYF

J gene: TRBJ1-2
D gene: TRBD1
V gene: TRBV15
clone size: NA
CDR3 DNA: TGTGCCACCAGCATAACAGGGGGGGGAAACTATGGCTACACCTTC
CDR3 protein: CATSITGGGNYGYTF

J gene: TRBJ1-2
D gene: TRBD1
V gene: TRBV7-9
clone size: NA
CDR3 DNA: TGTGCCAGCAGCTCAGGACAGGCATCGAAGGGCTACACCTTC
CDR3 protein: CASSSGQASKGYTF

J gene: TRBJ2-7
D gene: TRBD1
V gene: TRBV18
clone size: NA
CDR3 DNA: TGTGCCAGCTCACCACCGGACAGGGAAGGAGATTTGCAGTACTTC
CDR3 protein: CASSPPDREGDLQYF

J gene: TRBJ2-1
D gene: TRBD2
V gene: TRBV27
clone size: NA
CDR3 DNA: TGTGCCAGCAGTTTCGCAACCGGGGGGAGACAGTTCTTC
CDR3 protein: CASSFATGGRQFF

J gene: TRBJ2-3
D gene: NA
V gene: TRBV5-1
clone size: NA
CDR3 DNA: TGCGCCAGCAGCTCCCTTGGGCACGGCACAGATACGCAGTATTTT
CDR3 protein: CASSSLGHGTDTQYF

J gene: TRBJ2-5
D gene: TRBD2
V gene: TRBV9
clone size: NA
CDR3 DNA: TGTGCCAGCAGCGTGTATGGGGGAGGGGAGACCCAGTACTTC
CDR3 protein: CASSVYGGGETQYF

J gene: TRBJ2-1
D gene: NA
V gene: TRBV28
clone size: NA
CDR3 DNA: TGTGCCAGCAGTTCTTACGGCCTCCGGGGGTGGAATGAGCAGTTCTTC
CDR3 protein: CASSSYGLRGWNEQFF

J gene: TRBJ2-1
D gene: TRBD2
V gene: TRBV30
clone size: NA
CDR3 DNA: TGTGCCTGGAGTGGGAGAAAGCGGGGGATCGATGAGCAGTTCTTC
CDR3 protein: CAWSGRKRGIDEQFF

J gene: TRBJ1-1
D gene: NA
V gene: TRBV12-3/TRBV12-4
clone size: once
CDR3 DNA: TGTGCCAGCAGACCACCGGGTGTCACTGAAGCTTTCTTT
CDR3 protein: CASRPPGVTEAFF

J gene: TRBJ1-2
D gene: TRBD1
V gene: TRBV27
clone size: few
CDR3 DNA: TGTGCCAGCAGTTTAAGGACAGGGACGTATGGCTACACCTTC
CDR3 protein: CASSLRTGTYGYTF

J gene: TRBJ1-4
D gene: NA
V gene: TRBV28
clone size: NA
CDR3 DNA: TGTGCCAGCAGTTTAACAGGATCAACTAATGAAAAACTGTTTTTT
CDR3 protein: CASSLTGSTNEKLFF

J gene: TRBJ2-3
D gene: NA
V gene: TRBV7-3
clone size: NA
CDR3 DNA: TGTGCCAGCAGCTTAAGCCCGGGACTTCGAACTAGCACAGATACGCAGTATTTT
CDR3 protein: CASSLSPGLRTSTDTQYF

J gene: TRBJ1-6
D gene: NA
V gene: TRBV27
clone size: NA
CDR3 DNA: TGTGCCAGCAGTTTAACGGGGGGCAGGAAGAATTCACCCCTCCACTTT
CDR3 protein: CASSLTGGRKNSPLHF

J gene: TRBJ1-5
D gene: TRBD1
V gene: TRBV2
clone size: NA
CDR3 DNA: TGTGCCAGCAGTGAAACAACCGGGACAGGGTATCAGCCCCAGCATTTT
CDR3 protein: CASSETTGTGYQPQHF

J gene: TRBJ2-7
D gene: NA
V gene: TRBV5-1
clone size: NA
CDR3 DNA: TGCGCCAGCAGCTTGTCCGGGAACTCCTACGAGCAGTACTTC
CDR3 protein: CASSLSGNSYEQYF

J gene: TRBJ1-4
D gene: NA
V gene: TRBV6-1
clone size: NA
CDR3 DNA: TGTGCCAGCAGTGAGGCCCTCAACCACGCCTATGAAAAACTGTTTTTT
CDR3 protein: CASSEALNHAYEKLFF

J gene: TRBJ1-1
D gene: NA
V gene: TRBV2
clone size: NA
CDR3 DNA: TGTGCCAGCAGCGACGGGACTGAGAACACTGAAGCTTTCTTT
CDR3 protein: CASSDGTENTEAFF

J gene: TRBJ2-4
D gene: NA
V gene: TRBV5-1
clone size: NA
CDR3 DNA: TGCGCCAGCAGCTTGGCCAACAGTCAGTATGTCGGGGGAAACATTCAGTACTTC
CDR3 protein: CASSLANSQYVGGNIQYF

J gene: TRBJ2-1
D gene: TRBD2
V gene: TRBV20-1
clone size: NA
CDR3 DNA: TGCAGTGCTAGGCCTAGCGGGGTGGAGTTCTTC
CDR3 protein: CSARPSGVEFF

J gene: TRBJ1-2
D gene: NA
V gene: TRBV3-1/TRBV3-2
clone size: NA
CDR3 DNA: TGTGCCAGCAGCCAAGTAAGACAGAGCTATGGCTACACCTTC
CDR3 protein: CASSQVRQSYGYTF

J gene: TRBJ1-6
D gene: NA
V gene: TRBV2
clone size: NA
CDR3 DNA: TGTGCCAGCAGTGTGCGTTCACCCCTCCACTTT
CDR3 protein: CASSVRSPLHF

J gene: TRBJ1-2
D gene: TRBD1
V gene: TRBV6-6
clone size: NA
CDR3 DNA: TGTGCCAGCAGCCCGACAGGGGACTATGGCTACACCTTC
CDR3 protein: CASSPTGDYGYTF

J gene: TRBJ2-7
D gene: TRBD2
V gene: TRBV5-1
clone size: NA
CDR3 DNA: TGCGCCAGCAGCTTCAAACTAGCGGGAGGTTACGAGCAGTACTTC
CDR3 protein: CASSFKLAGGYEQYF

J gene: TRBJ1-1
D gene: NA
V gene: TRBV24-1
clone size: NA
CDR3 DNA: TGTGCCACCAGTGATTTATATCGGGAATTGAGCACTGAAGCTTTCTTT
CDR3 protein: CATSDLYRELSTEAFF

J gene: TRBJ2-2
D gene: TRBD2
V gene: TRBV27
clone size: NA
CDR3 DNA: TGTGCCAGCACTTCCTACTTTGGGTCTGAGCAGCTAGCGGGAGGAAACACCGGGGAGCTGTTTTTT
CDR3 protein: CASTSYFGSEQLAGGNTGELFF

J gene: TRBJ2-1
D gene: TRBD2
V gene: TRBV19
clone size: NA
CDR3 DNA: TGTGCCAGTAGCGCTAGCGGTCCCCGGAGCTCCTACAATGAGCAGTTCTTC
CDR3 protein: CASSASGPRSSYNEQFF

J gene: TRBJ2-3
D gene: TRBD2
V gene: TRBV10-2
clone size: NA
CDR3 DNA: TGCGCCACCAGGACTAGCGCCTCTAGCACAGATACGCAGTATTTT
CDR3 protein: CATRTSASSTDTQYF

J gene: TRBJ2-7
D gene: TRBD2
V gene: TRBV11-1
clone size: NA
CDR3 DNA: TGTGCCAGCAGCTTATTCCGGGGGGGCGCCGGCGAGCAGTACTTC
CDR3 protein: CASSLFRGGAGEQYF

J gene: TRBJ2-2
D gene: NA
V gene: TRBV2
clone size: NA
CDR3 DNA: TGTGCCAGCAGGCGAGGAGTGGAGCTGTTTTTT
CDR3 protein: CASRRGVELFF

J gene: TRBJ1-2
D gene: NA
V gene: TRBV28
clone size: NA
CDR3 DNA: TGTGCCAGCAGTTCCCGAGGGGGGGGGACTCCTGAAGGGAGCTACACCTTC
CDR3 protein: CASSSRGGGTPEGSYTF

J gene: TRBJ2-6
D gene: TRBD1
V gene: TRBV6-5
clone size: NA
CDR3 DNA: TGTGCCAGCAGGACAGGGGGATCTGGGGCCAACGTCCTGACTTTC
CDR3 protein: CASRTGGSGANVLTF

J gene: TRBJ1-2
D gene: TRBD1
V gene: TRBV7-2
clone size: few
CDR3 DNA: TGTGCCAGCAGCATGATGACAGGGGGCTATGGCTACACCTTC
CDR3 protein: CASSMMTGGYGYTF

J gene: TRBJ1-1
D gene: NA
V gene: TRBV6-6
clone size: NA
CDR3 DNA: TGTGCCAGCACCCCGATCTTAGACACTGAAGCTTTCTTT
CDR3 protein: CASTPILDTEAFF

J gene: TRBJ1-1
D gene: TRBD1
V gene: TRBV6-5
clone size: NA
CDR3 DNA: TGTGCCAGCAGGGGACAGCCCATGAACACTGAAGCTTTCTTT
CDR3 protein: CASRGQPMNTEAFF